The next 21 T cell receptor beta chains were all read from a single sample in a study of T-cell reconstitution after alpha-beta-depleted transplantation in children (dated by TCRdb to the mid-2010s). Library preparation was by PCR. Sequencing used an Illumina HiSeq 2500. To normalize quantification of the TCRbeta repertoire, the TCR libraries were built with molecular barcoding that relied on unique molecular identifiers. The public reads were reanalyzed by TCRdb: fastp trimming at Q25, MiXCR alignment, in-frame beta chains only. Rows with a matching CDR3 protein are joined into one entry that keeps the most common DNA and genes. The sample includes hundreds of thousands of distinct CDR3 sequences, with 11% observed a single time. Jointly, the top ten make up under 30% of the sample. Sample treatment or condition, as interpreted from the label and publication: allogeneic hematopoietic cell transplantation with graft depleted of TCRalphabeta T cells and CD19 B cells.

The sample consisted of PBMCs, taken before TCRalphabeta/CD19-depleted stem cell transplant. These TCRs come from a child under two years old with acute myeloid leukemia, due to receive a stem cell transplant.

This clonotype was recorded at least ten times. The rearrangement uses TRBV7-2 and TRBJ1-5; possible D gene TRBD1, 6 bases. CDR1 is SGHTA, CDR2 FQGNSA, per germline. CDR3 length: 15 residues. With 8 bases removed from V and 0 bases from J, the gap between germline ends came to 14 bases. This CDR3 is CASGPGGYSNQPQHF. DNA of the CDR3: TGTGCCAGCGGCCCCGGGGGCTATAGCAATCAGCCCCAGCATTTT.

The table lists this clonotype with many counts. The chain recombines TRBV27 with TRBJ2-2; TRBD1 is a possible D gene (6 bases). The CDR3 covers 17 residues. Per the germline V gene, CDR1 is MNHEY and CDR2 is SMNVEV (reference sequence). With 7 bases removed from V and 5 bases from J, the gap between germline ends came to 23 bases. Here the CDR3 DNA reads TGTGCCAGCACCCCGAACCCAGGACAGACGGTTACCGGGGAGCTGTTTTTT. Translated, it gives CASTPNPGQTVTGELFF.

This clonotype has ten or more counts. The rearrangement joins TRBV7-2 to TRBJ2-2; no clear D gene. CDR1 and CDR2 (germline): SGHTA, FQGNSA. This CDR3 region has 17 residues. The ends were cut back, 7 bases at V and 3 bases at J, with 21 bases in the middle. For the CDR3, the DNA is TGTGCCAGCAAGCTCCGCCCTTGGGTCTCCGACACCGGGGAGCTGTTTTTT. Translated: CASKLRPWVSDTGELFF.

This clonotype was observed many times. The rearrangement joins TRBV20-1 to TRBJ1-2; a possible D gene is TRBD1 (5 bases). From germline, CDR1 is DFQATT and CDR2 SNEGSKA (reference sequence). The CDR3 loop spans 12 amino acids. V lost 3 bases, J lost 2 bases, and 7 bases lay in between. As DNA, the CDR3 is TGCAGTGCTAGGACAGAGAACTATGGCTACACCTTC. Protein product: CSARTENYGYTF.

This clonotype came up many times. DNA for the CDR3: TGTGCCAGTAGTTTAGGGGCCTTCGTTGAGCAGTTCTTC. Encoded protein: CASSLGAFVEQFF. This chain links TRBV19 with TRBJ2-1; the D gene is possibly TRBD1 (5 bases). The CDR3 is 13 residues long. CDR1 and CDR2 from the germline V gene are LNHDA and SQIVND (reference sequence). Trimming cost V 5 bases and J 9 bases, with 14 bases left between them.

This clonotype was counted between two and nine times. The chain employs TRBV7-9 and TRBJ2-2, with D possibly being TRBD1 or TRBD2 (7 bases each). This CDR3 comprises 15 residues. V lost 11 bases and J lost 7, with 23 bases in between. Germline V gene data show CDR1 as SEHNR and CDR2 as FQNEAQ (reference sequence). This CDR3 reads CAAGGAQRFNGELFF. CDR3 sequence (DNA): TGTGCCGCAGGGGGGGCACAGAGATTTAACGGGGAGCTGTTTTTT.

This clonotype was recorded at least ten times. The chain employs TRBV7-6 and TRBJ2-1; no clear D. The CDR3 sequence is 14 residues long. Trimming stripped 1 base from V and 8 bases from J, with 12 bases between. Germline V lookup: CDR1 SGHVS, CDR2 FNYEAQ. CDR3 nucleotides: TGTGCCAGCAGCTTAGACGTAGCTAAGGATGAGCAGTTCTTC. The encoded protein is CASSLDVAKDEQFF. The variable domain in full, with the rest retrieved from reference TRBV7-6 and TRBJ2-1, is GAGVSQSPRYKVTKRGQDVALRCDPISGHVSLYWYRQALGQGPEFLTYFNYEAQQDKSGLPNDRFSAERPEGSISTLTIQRTEQRDSAMYRCASSLDVAKDEQFFGPGTRLTVL.

This clonotype came up many times. V usage is TRBV20-1 and J usage is TRBJ1-6; D remains unclear. In germline, CDR1 is DFQATT, CDR2 SNEGSKA (reference sequence). This CDR3 contains 14 residues. The ends were cut back, 5 bases at V and 5 bases at J, with 13 bases in the middle. The CDR3 region is CSAQDPTDNSPLHF. As DNA, the CDR3 is TGCAGTGCTCAGGATCCGACCGATAATTCACCCCTCCACTTT.

This clonotype was recorded many times. V and J are TRBV29-1 and TRBJ2-5; possible D gene TRBD1, 7 bases. This CDR3 has 14 amino acids. The V gene's germline CDR1 is SQVTM and CDR2 ANQGSEA. V was clipped by 6 bases and J by 3 bases, with 17 bases between them. In DNA, the CDR3 is TGCAGCGTCGAGTCCCAGGGGGGCGAAGAGACCCAGTACTTC. Residues: CSVESQGGEETQYF.

This clonotype was counted at least ten times. The chain combines TRBV19 with TRBJ2-7; D gene uncertain. The germline V gene encodes CDR1 LNHDA and CDR2 SQIVND (reference sequence). CDR3 length equals 13 residues. Trimming removed 4 bases at V and 0 bases at J, with 7 bases between. CDR3 bases: TGTGCCAGTAGTAGTCCGGACTCCTACGAGCAGTACTTC. This codes for CASSSPDSYEQYF.

This chain uses TRBV30 with TRBJ2-1, with 12 bases matching TRBD2. The CDR3 sequence is 14 residues long. J was trimmed by 2 bases and V by 7 bases; bases with no gene match: 3. CDR1 is GTSNPN, CDR2 SVGIG, per germline (reference sequence). In nucleotides, the CDR3 is TGTGCCTTAGGACTAGCGGGACCCTACAATGAGCAGTTCTTC. The encoded protein is CALGLAGPYNEQFF.

This clonotype was counted at least ten times. The gene calls are TRBV27 and TRBJ2-3, with D maybe TRBD1 (6 bases). This CDR3 spans 17 amino acids. CDR1 and CDR2 (germline): MNHEY, SMNVEV (reference sequence). Trimming pared 5 bases from V and 0 bases from J, leaving 18 bases between. The CDR3 sequence is CASSPLAQGRSTDTQYF. CDR3 sequence (DNA): TGTGCCAGCAGTCCTCTTGCGCAGGGGCGAAGCACAGATACGCAGTATTTT.

Many counts were recorded for this clonotype. This sequence joins TRBV29-1 and TRBJ1-1; 8 nucleotides match TRBD1. CDR3 length equals 13 residues. Per germline, CDR1 SQVTM and CDR2 ANQGSEA. Unmatched junction bases numbered 4, after V lost 6 bases and J lost 1 base. The DNA of the CDR3 is TGCAGCGTACAGGGGGGTCCGAACACTGAAGCTTTCTTT. Translation gives CSVQGGPNTEAFF.

In this sample, this clonotype turned up many times. V usage is TRBV13 and J usage is TRBJ2-7; 7 nucleotides line up with TRBD1. This CDR3 has 15 residues. Germline V lookup: CDR1 PRHDT, CDR2 FYEKMQ (reference sequence). V lost 5 bases to trimming and J lost 4 bases; unmatched junction nucleotides: 11. The CDR3 is CASSTLGQTQYEQYF. Here the CDR3 DNA reads TGTGCCAGCAGCACGCTGGGACAGACTCAATACGAGCAGTACTTC.

This clonotype was seen at least ten times. The chain couples TRBV20-1 to TRBJ2-5; D might be TRBD1 (6 bases). Germline values: CDR1 DFQATT, CDR2 SNEGSKA (reference sequence). V shed 2 bases and J shed 2 bases, with 30 bases lying between them. The CDR3 is 20 amino acids. CDR3 sequence: CSARPSRQAPYDRLQETQYF. The CDR3 region has the DNA TGCAGTGCTAGACCCTCCCGACAGGCGCCTTACGATCGATTACAAGAGACCCAGTACTTC.

V is TRBV11-3 and J is TRBJ2-1; TRBD2 aligns across 10 bases. This CDR3 has 17 amino acids. Trimming at V came to 4 bases and at J to 3 bases, leaving 9 bases not matched to a gene. The germline V gene has CDR1 SGHNT and CDR2 YENEEA. The CDR3: CASSSSTTSGNYNEQFF. The CDR3 DNA sequence: TGTGCCAGCAGCTCGTCTACCACTAGCGGGAACTACAATGAGCAGTTCTTC.

This clonotype was counted many times. The chain uses TRBV12-3 or TRBV12-4 and TRBJ1-4; 7 positions agree with TRBD1. Losses at the gene ends were 3 bases for V and 6 bases for J; bases not matched to a gene: 4. The CDR3 totals 14 residues. The CDR3 DNA sequence: TGTGCCAGCAGTTTCCGGGACAGCTATGAAAAACTGTTTTTT. This sequence encodes CASSFRDSYEKLFF.

V and J are TRBV29-1 and TRBJ2-1; no reliable D call. The CDR3 runs 15 residues. Germline V gene data show CDR1 as SQVTM and CDR2 as ANQGSEA. Trimming removed 3 bases at V and 6 bases at J, with 18 bases between. The CDR3 DNA follows: TGCAGCGTTGATCCGGGCCGGGCCAAGAGCAATGAGCAGTTCTTC. It specifies CSVDPGRAKSNEQFF.

This clonotype was detected ten times or more. This chain uses TRBV10-3 with TRBJ2-7; 7 bases are a match to TRBD2. The V segment lost 11 bases and the J segment 6 bases; nucleotides outside the gene matches: 7. The CDR3 has 11 amino acids. Germline CDR1 is ENHRY and CDR2 is SYGVKD. Here the CDR3 reads CASRTSGEQYF. Here the CDR3 DNA reads TGTGCCTCCAGGACTAGTGGCGAGCAGTACTTC.

This clonotype was seen ten or more times. This CDR3 is CSVRASGRALGTQYF. CDR3 nucleotide sequence: TGCAGCGTTCGGGCTAGCGGGAGGGCTTTGGGGACGCAGTATTTT. The rearrangement links TRBV29-1 to TRBJ2-3; TRBD2 matches at 12 bases. The CDR3 is 15 amino acids. With V trimmed by 5 bases and J by 9 bases, 12 bases remained unmatched. Germline CDR1 and CDR2: SQVTM and ANQGSEA.

This clonotype was counted at least ten times. V usage is TRBV12-3 or TRBV12-4 and J usage is TRBJ2-3; D is ambiguous. The length of the CDR3 is 16 residues. V was clipped by 7 bases and J by 2 bases, with 19 bases between them. The CDR3 DNA reads TGTGCCAGCAACCTTTGGGCGCCTTCTCACACAGATACGCAGTATTTT. It is translated as CASNLWAPSHTDTQYF.